The 26 T cell receptor beta chains below were found in one sample sequenced in a study of shared clonotypes between healthy human individuals. Produced via immunoSEQ multiplex PCR; TCRdb's table is partial and in-frame only. The profile shows hundreds of thousands of clones, roughly four fifths of them singletons. Input material: PBMCs. The receptors stem from a woman aged 40 to 50 in good health. Some clones in this sample may be carry-over from other donors' samples.

Here the CDR3 reads CASSVRLAGGKEQYF. Here the CDR3 DNA reads TGTGCCAGCAGCGTACGACTAGCGGGAGGGAAAGAGCAGTACTTC. The chain links TRBV7-2 to TRBJ2-7; the match to TRBD2 covers 14 bases. This CDR3 has 15 residues. Germline CDR1 SGHTA, CDR2 FQGNSA. Trimming at V came to 5 bases and at J to 7 bases, leaving 7 bases not matched to a gene.

This sequence joins TRBV6-6 and TRBJ2-2, with D possibly matching TRBD2 (6 bases). There are 14 residues in the CDR3. Deletions cut 6 bases from V and 4 bases from J, with 12 bases between. Germline lookup yields CDR1 MNHNY and CDR2 SVGAGI (reference sequence). Here the CDR3 DNA reads TGTGCCAGCAGCTCCCTGGAGGGCACCGGGGAGCTGTTTTTT. Translated: CASSSLEGTGELFF.

This clone appeared a single time. This chain links TRBV7-2 with TRBJ1-2; the match to TRBD1 covers 9 bases. The CDR3 is 14 amino acids. Trimming at V came to 4 bases and at J to 8 bases, leaving 8 bases not matched to a gene. Germline CDR1 reads SGHTA; CDR2 reads FQGNSA. CDR3 loop: CASSSHRGLEGYTF. The CDR3 DNA is TGTGCCAGCAGCTCCCACAGGGGGCTAGAAGGCTACACCTTC.

About this clone: This sample also contains other DNA sequences that code for the same CDR3. The chain combines TRBV19 with TRBJ2-7; TRBD2 matches at 7 bases. Germline assignment: CDR1 LNHDA and CDR2 SQIVND (reference sequence). This CDR3 comprises 14 residues. Trimming cost V 3 bases and J 2 bases; bases outside gene matches: 4. Written as DNA, the CDR3 is TGTGCCAGTAGTATTGGGGGAGGGACCTACGAGCAGTACTTC. Residues: CASSIGGGTYEQYF. Full variable domain (outside the CDR3, taken from reference TRBV19 and TRBJ2-7): DGGITQSPKYLFRKEGQNVTLSCEQNLNHDAMYWYRQDPGQGLRLIYYSQIVNDFQKGDIAEGYSVSREKKESFPLTVTSAQKNPTAFYLCASSIGGGTYEQYFGPGTRLTVT.

This clone occurred once. This chain uses TRBV11-2 with TRBJ2-3; TRBD2 aligns across 13 bases. Germline CDR1 SGHAT, CDR2 FQNNGV. V was pared by 4 bases and J by 6 bases, with 13 bases of the junction left unmatched. CDR3 length: 18 residues. CDR3 DNA: TGTGCCAGCAGCTCCTCCCCCGGACTAGCGGGAGAGTCGGATACGCAGTATTTT. Translating gives CASSSSPGLAGESDTQYF. Full variable domain (remainder filled in from reference TRBV11-2 and TRBJ2-3): EAGVAQSPRYKIIEKRQSVAFWCNPISGHATLYWYQQILGQGPKLLIQFQNNGVVDDSQLPKDRFSAERLKGVDSTLKIQPAKLEDSAVYLCASSSSPGLAGESDTQYFGPGTRLTVL.

The chain has TRBV7-9 and TRBJ2-1, with D maybe TRBD2 (5 bases). Germline V gene lookup returns CDR1 SEHNR and CDR2 FQNEAQ (reference sequence). The CDR3 contains 14 residues. V was cut by 4 bases and J by 6 bases, with 13 bases left in between. The DNA for the CDR3 is TGTGCCAGCAGCTCCAAGATTGAGGGCAATGAGCAGTTCTTC. Encoded protein: CASSSKIEGNEQFF.

The chain is built from TRBV7-8 and TRBJ2-1, with D hard to call. The CDR3 consists of 14 residues. Germline V gives CDR1 SGHVS, CDR2 FQNEAQ. The V end lost 0 bases, the J end lost 9 bases, and 12 bases lay between the germline ends. CDR3 in amino acids: CASSLARLVVEQFF. In DNA form, the CDR3 reads TGTGCCAGCAGCTTAGCGCGGCTAGTCGTTGAGCAGTTCTTC.

V is TRBV4-1 and J is TRBJ1-6; D gene ambiguous. This CDR3 region has 14 residues. Looked up from germline, CDR1 is MGHRA and CDR2 is YSYEKL. V dropped 4 bases and J dropped 4 bases, with 8 bases sitting between them. CDR3 sequence reads: CASSPRGYNSPLHF. CDR3 DNA: TGCGCCAGCAGCCCCAGAGGATATAATTCACCCCTCCACTTT.

This rearrangement joins TRBV27 to TRBJ2-7; 7 positions agree with TRBD1. Losses at the gene ends were 3 bases for V and 5 bases for J; bases not matched to a gene: 7. Germline V gene lookup returns CDR1 MNHEY and CDR2 SMNVEV (reference sequence). The CDR3 runs to 14 residues. The CDR3 sequence is CASSFGQVDNEQYF. The CDR3 DNA reads TGTGCCAGCAGTTTTGGACAGGTGGACAACGAGCAGTACTTC.

This chain uses TRBV9 with TRBJ2-1, with 9 bases aligning to TRBD2. With 4 bases clipped from V and 4 bases from J, the junction kept 3 bases outside the gene matches. This CDR3 has 14 amino acids. Germline CDR1 is SGDLS and CDR2 is YYNGEE. The CDR3 sequence: CASSRGGAYNEQFF. CDR3 in DNA: TGTGCCAGCAGCCGCGGGGGGGCTTACAATGAGCAGTTCTTC.

This rearrangement joins TRBV7-9 to TRBJ2-5; 8 positions match TRBD2. The CDR3 is made up of 13 amino acids. Unmatched junction bases numbered 2, after V lost 5 bases and J lost 3 bases. Germline CDR1 is SEHNR and CDR2 is FQNEAQ (reference sequence). The CDR3 here is CASSPGGEETQYF. The CDR3, as DNA: TGTGCCAGCAGCCCCGGGGGGGAAGAGACCCAGTACTTC. Full variable domain (missing parts from reference TRBV7-9 and TRBJ2-5): DTGVSQNPRHKITKRGQNVTFRCDPISEHNRLYWYRQTLGQGPEFLTYFQNEAQLEKSRLLSDRFSAERPKGSFSTLEIQRTEQGDSAMYLCASSPGGEETQYFGPGTRLLVL.

The rearrangement links TRBV7-2 to TRBJ2-5; D may be TRBD1 or TRBD2 (5 bases each). Germline CDR1 and CDR2: SGHTA and FQGNSA. The V end was cut by 5 bases, the J end by 5 bases, with 21 bases between. The CDR3 consists of 16 residues. The CDR3 DNA reads TGTGCCAGCAGCAGGGGCCGGGACCAGGGTCGGGAGACCCAGTACTTC. Its translation is CASSRGRDQGRETQYF.

The rearrangement uses TRBV18 and TRBJ2-7; 11 bases fit TRBD1. The CDR3 consists of 15 residues. CDR1 and CDR2 (germline): KGHSH, LQKENI. V trimming: 3 bases; J trimming: 3 bases; junction bases outside the gene matches: 4. The CDR3 sequence is CASSPLDRGHYEQYF. The DNA of the CDR3 is TGTGCCAGCTCACCCTTGGACAGGGGGCACTACGAGCAGTACTTC. Together with reference TRBV18 and TRBJ2-7, the CDR3 gives the full variable domain: NAGVMQNPRHLVRRRGQEARLRCSPMKGHSHVYWYRQLPEEGLKFMVYLQKENIIDESGMPKERFSAEFPKEGPSILRIQQVVRGDSAAYFCASSPLDRGHYEQYFGPGTRLTVT.

Here the CDR3 reads CASSAGDYQYSYEQYF. The CDR3 DNA follows: TGTGCCAGCAGCGCCGGGGACTACCAATACTCCTACGAGCAGTACTTC. This chain connects TRBV21-1 to TRBJ2-7; TRBD2 was called by the table and not checked on the DNA. TRBV21-1 is designated a pseudogene. The CDR3 loop spans 16 amino acids.

The CDR3 coding sequence is TGTGCCAGCAGCAAAGATTACAGCACTGAAGCTTTCTTT. Translation gives CASSKDYSTEAFF. The chain has TRBV21-1 and TRBJ1-1; the table's D call of TRBD1 was not tested on the DNA. TRBV21-1 is designated a pseudogene. The CDR3 loop spans 13 amino acids.

In this sample, this clone turned up a few times. The DNA for the CDR3 is TGTGCCAGCAGCTTAGGACCCCAGGGCTCTGGAAACACCATATATTTT. Residues: CASSLGPQGSGNTIYF. The chain couples TRBV7-2 to TRBJ1-3; possibly TRBD1 for D (5 bases). Germline V CDR1 and CDR2: SGHTA, FQGNSA. The CDR3 covers 16 residues. V lost 1 base and J 0 bases, leaving 10 bases between the germline ends.

V and J are TRBV2 and TRBJ1-2; D remains unclear. Trimming pared 3 bases from V and 2 bases from J, leaving 7 bases between. Germline-derived CDR1 and CDR2 are SNHLY and FYNNEI. The CDR3 length is 13 residues. CDR3 residues: CASSDGQNYGYTF. The CDR3 coding sequence is TGTGCCAGCAGTGACGGGCAGAACTATGGCTACACCTTC.

CDR3 sequence (DNA): TGTGCCAGCAGCTTAACGTCCGGACAGGGCGAGCAGTACTTC. Translating it yields CASSLTSGQGEQYF. V and J are TRBV7-3 and TRBJ2-7, with 8 bases matching TRBD1. Per germline, CDR1 SGHTA and CDR2 FQGTGA. The CDR3 contains 14 residues. V trimming: 0 bases; J trimming: 6 bases; junction bases outside the gene matches: 4.

Notes on this clone: It differs at one base from a far larger clone, so likely a read error. Other DNA sequences within the sample encode an identical CDR3. The chain carries TRBV11-2 and TRBJ1-5; weak D call: TRBD1 (6 bases). V lost 5 bases and J 4 bases, leaving 15 bases between the germline ends. The germline gives CDR1 SGHAT, CDR2 FQNNGV. The CDR3 loop spans 15 amino acids. The CDR3 is CASSPIGGRNQPQHF. The CDR3 DNA reads as TGTGCCAGCAGCCCCATAGGGGGACGAAATCAGCCCCAGCATTTT. Based on the CDR3 plus reference TRBV11-2 and TRBJ1-5, the full variable domain is EAGVAQSPRYKIIEKRQSVAFWCNPISGHATLYWYQQILGQGPKLLIQFQNNGVVDDSQLPKDRFSAERLKGVDSTLKIQPAKLEDSAVYLCASSPIGGRNQPQHFGDGTRLSIL.

The DNA for the CDR3 is TGCACCAGCAGGCGACGAAGGGTGGGTTCTAGCGGGAGCGCTCTGGGGAATGAGCAGTTCTTC. It is translated as CTSRRRRVGSSGSALGNEQFF. This chain uses TRBV1 with TRBJ2-1; the table assigns TRBD2, which was not confirmed against the DNA. TRBV1 is described as a pseudogene. CDR3 size: 21 residues.

This chain links TRBV6-6 with TRBJ2-2; D gene uncertain. Trimming pared 0 bases from V and 7 bases from J, leaving 3 bases between. Germline CDR1 is MNHNY and CDR2 is SVGAGI (reference sequence). The CDR3 is made up of 12 amino acids. CDR3 loop: CASSYSYGELFF. The CDR3 DNA sequence: TGTGCCAGCAGTTACTCGTACGGGGAGCTGTTTTTT.

The chain recombines TRBV7-2 with TRBJ2-7, with D tentatively TRBD2 (5 bases). Germline CDR1 and CDR2: SGHTA and FQGNSA. The CDR3 consists of 17 residues. V lost 1 base to trimming and J lost 6 bases, with 22 bases between them. The CDR3 sequence: CASSLVPRESLLREQYF. The CDR3 DNA is TGTGCCAGCAGCTTAGTGCCCCGGGAAAGCTTGTTACGCGAGCAGTACTTC.

This clone was seen only a few times. This chain connects TRBV4-1 to TRBJ1-5; D may be TRBD1 (5 bases). The CDR3 has 15 amino acids. Trimming removed 4 bases at V and 7 bases at J, with 17 bases between. The V gene's germline CDR1 is MGHRA and CDR2 YSYEKL. The CDR3 is CASSLDGAQEQPQHF. The CDR3 DNA reads TGCGCCAGCAGCCTTGACGGGGCACAGGAGCAGCCCCAGCATTTT.

The chain links TRBV10-3 to TRBJ2-3, with D possibly matching TRBD1 (5 bases). There are 14 residues in the CDR3. Trimming pared 7 bases from V and 5 bases from J, leaving 16 bases between. Germline-derived CDR1 and CDR2 are ENHRY and SYGVKD. This chain's CDR3 is CAITPSPGIDTQYF. For the CDR3, the DNA is TGTGCCATCACCCCCTCCCCAGGGATAGATACGCAGTATTTT.

The rearrangement uses TRBV6-5 and TRBJ2-7; 8 bases align to TRBD2. Germline V lookup: CDR1 MNHEY, CDR2 SVGAGI. This CDR3 has 13 amino acids. J lost 3 bases, V lost 9 bases, and 7 bases had no gene match. The CDR3 region is CASKRELNYEQYF. DNA of the CDR3: TGTGCCAGTAAGCGGGAGCTAAACTACGAGCAGTACTTC.

V is TRBV6-6 and J is TRBJ2-1; D not certain. Germline V gene lookup returns CDR1 MNHNY and CDR2 SVGAGI (reference sequence). V lost 5 bases to trimming and J lost 5 bases, with 10 bases between them. The CDR3 is 13 residues long. This CDR3 is CASSNGQNNEQFF. The CDR3, as DNA: TGTGCCAGCAGTAACGGCCAAAACAATGAGCAGTTCTTC.